Below, 26 T cell receptor beta chains from the same sample are listed, as sequenced in a study of control samples from healthy donors and cancer patients. Only in-frame clones appear in the TCRdb table, and some are missing; sequencing was by immunoSEQ multiplex PCR. Seen here are 120,000 or so clones, 80% to 95% observed once, and the top ten hold approximately 0.58%. Sequencing was carried out using PBMCs. The receptors shown here come from an elderly man with head and neck cancer.

This rearrangement joins TRBV5-1 to TRBJ2-3, with D possibly TRBD1 on 6 matching bases. From germline, CDR1 is SGHRS and CDR2 YFSETQ. V was trimmed by 1 base and J by 2 bases, leaving 8 bases between them. The CDR3 length is 14 residues. CDR3 residues: CASSLTGYTDTQYF. CDR3 bases: TGCGCCAGCAGCTTGACAGGGTACACAGATACGCAGTATTTT.

The rearrangement joins TRBV7-9 to TRBJ2-1; D possibly corresponds to TRBD2 (6 bases). This CDR3 has 16 amino acids. Germline V CDR1 and CDR2: SEHNR, FQNEAQ (reference sequence). V was cut by 2 bases and J by 7 bases, with 18 bases left in between. The CDR3 DNA is TGTGCCAGCAGCTTATTCATGTCCAGCGCGGGGAATGAGCAGTTCTTC. Protein product: CASSLFMSSAGNEQFF. The whole variable domain, remainder taken from reference TRBV7-9 and TRBJ2-1, is DTGVSQNPRHKITKRGQNVTFRCDPISEHNRLYWYRQTLGQGPEFLTYFQNEAQLEKSRLLSDRFSAERPKGSFSTLEIQRTEQGDSAMYLCASSLFMSSAGNEQFFGPGTRLTVL.

The chain carries TRBV12-3 or TRBV12-4 and TRBJ1-3; 7 bases match TRBD1. The junction had 7 bases not matched to a gene; V was cut back by 10 bases and J by 4 bases. The CDR3 loop spans 13 amino acids. CDR3 in DNA: TGTGCCAACCCAGACAGGGTGGGAAACACCATATATTTT. Protein: CANPDRVGNTIYF.

This chain joins TRBV3-1 (or the pseudogene TRBV3-2) and TRBJ1-6; D remains unclear. V lost 3 bases, J lost 10 bases, and 7 bases lay in between. The CDR3 spans 12 residues. Germline-derived CDR1 and CDR2 are LGHDT and YNNKEL (reference sequence). This CDR3 is CASSQAKSPLHF. In DNA, the CDR3 is TGTGCCAGCAGCCAGGCAAAATCACCCCTCCACTTT.

J is TRBJ1-4 and V is TRBV12-3 or TRBV12-4; D is perhaps TRBD1 (5 bases). The CDR3 length is 13 residues. Trimming removed 8 bases from V and 8 bases from J, with 15 bases in between. The CDR3 coding sequence is TGTGCCAGCGTACCGGGGGTGGAAGAAAAACTGTTTTTT. Translation: CASVPGVEEKLFF.

This clone was detected a few times. The rearrangement links TRBV13 to TRBJ2-3, with 9 bases aligning to TRBD1. CDR3 length: 15 amino acids. Germline V gives CDR1 PRHDT, CDR2 FYEKMQ (reference sequence). V lost 4 bases and J lost 3; bases outside the gene matches: 5. The CDR3 DNA follows: TGTGCCAGCAGCTACTACAGGGGGCGAACAGATACGCAGTATTTT. Protein: CASSYYRGRTDTQYF.

V usage is TRBV11-2 and J usage is TRBJ2-1; D is uncertain. Trimming pared 1 base from V and 8 bases from J, leaving 18 bases between. There are 16 residues in the CDR3. Germline V gene lookup returns CDR1 SGHAT and CDR2 FQNNGV. The CDR3 region is CASSLGAAPVVHEQFF. The CDR3 bases are TGTGCCAGCAGCTTAGGTGCGGCCCCGGTGGTCCATGAGCAGTTCTTC.

The rearrangement links TRBV14 to TRBJ2-6, with 9 bases matching TRBD1. Germline CDR1 is SGHDN and CDR2 is FVKESK. This CDR3 is 18 amino acids long. Trimming cost V 0 bases and J 2 bases; bases outside gene matches: 5. The CDR3 nucleotides read TGTGCCAGCAGCCAAGATTGGGGACAGGGCCCTGGGGCCAACGTCCTGACTTTC. Protein sequence: CASSQDWGQGPGANVLTF.

The rearrangement uses TRBV19 and TRBJ1-4; no clear D gene. The CDR3 runs to 14 residues. Between the trimmed V and J ends, which lost 3 bases and 0 bases, there was a span of 5 bases. Germline V gene sequence: CDR1 LNHDA, CDR2 SQIVND (reference sequence). The CDR3 loop reads CASSIRATNEKLFF. The CDR3 DNA reads as TGTGCCAGTAGTATCCGCGCAACTAATGAAAAACTGTTTTTT.

V and J are TRBV28 and TRBJ2-7; the match to TRBD2 covers 10 bases. Per germline, CDR1 MDHEN and CDR2 SYDVKM. V lost 7 bases, J lost 4 bases, and 4 bases stayed unmatched. CDR3 size: 13 residues. CDR3 in DNA: TGTGCCAGCATGGGACTAGCGCTATACGAGCAGTACTTC. Protein: CASMGLALYEQYF.

A word on this clone: The identical CDR3 is also encoded by other nucleotide sequences in the sample. V is TRBV5-1 and J is TRBJ1-2, with D possibly being TRBD1 (6 bases). Trimming shortened V by 5 bases and J by 3 bases, and 8 bases separated the two germline ends. Per germline, CDR1 SGHRS and CDR2 YFSETQ. This CDR3 is 12 amino acids long. The CDR3 DNA reads TGCGCCAGCAGTAGGGGGGACTATGGCTACACCTTC. Its translation: CASSRGDYGYTF.

This clone appeared a single time. This chain links TRBV11-3 with TRBJ2-2; D may be TRBD1 (6 bases). Germline CDR1 reads SGHNT; CDR2 reads YENEEA. The V gene lost 1 base and the J gene lost 5 bases, with 8 bases spanning the gap. This CDR3 comprises 14 residues. Here the CDR3 reads CASSLGQGTGELFF. For the CDR3, the DNA is TGTGCCAGCAGCTTAGGGCAGGGGACCGGGGAGCTGTTTTTT.

The rearrangement links TRBV6-5 to TRBJ2-5; D is perhaps TRBD2 (5 bases). The CDR3 totals 14 residues. Germline V lookup: CDR1 MNHEY, CDR2 SVGAGI. Between the trimmed V and J ends, which lost 8 bases and 5 bases, there was a span of 18 bases. CDR3 nucleotide sequence: TGTGCCAGCGCACGGGCGGCGAGGAGGGAGACCCAGTACTTC. This sequence encodes CASARAARRETQYF.

CDR3 loop: CASSVAGGRRETQYF. The CDR3 bases are TGCGCCAGCAGTGTCGCGGGGGGGCGGAGAGAGACCCAGTACTTC. The genes are TRBV10-2 and TRBJ2-5; 9 bases agree with TRBD2. V lost 4 bases and J lost 4; bases outside the gene matches: 7. Germline V gene sequence: CDR1 WSHSY, CDR2 SAAADI. The CDR3 extends over 15 amino acids.

The V gene is TRBV19, the J gene TRBJ1-5, with D perhaps TRBD1 (5 bases). Per germline, CDR1 LNHDA and CDR2 SQIVND (reference sequence). Trimming stripped 5 bases from V and 3 bases from J, with 14 bases between. The length of the CDR3 is 15 residues. The CDR3 bases are TGTGCCAGTAGTCCGGCGGGGGTCAACAATCAGCCCCAGCATTTT. Translation: CASSPAGVNNQPQHF.

The CDR3 DNA reads as TGCGCCAGCAGCCAAGGGCAGCCCTATAATTCACCCCTCCACTTT. It specifies CASSQGQPYNSPLHF. The chain recombines TRBV4-1 with TRBJ1-6, with D hard to call. There are 15 residues in the CDR3. In germline, CDR1 is MGHRA, CDR2 YSYEKL. Trimming cost V 1 base and J 2 bases, with 6 bases left between them.

V is TRBV19 and J is TRBJ1-1; no definite D call. Trimming took off 1 base at V and 0 bases at J, with 3 bases between the two ends. Per the germline V gene, CDR1 is LNHDA and CDR2 is SQIVND (reference sequence). CDR3 length: 13 amino acids. This CDR3 reads CASSIVMNTEAFF. For the CDR3, the DNA is TGTGCCAGTAGTATAGTCATGAACACTGAAGCTTTCTTT. Full variable domain (missing parts from reference TRBV19 and TRBJ1-1): DGGITQSPKYLFRKEGQNVTLSCEQNLNHDAMYWYRQDPGQGLRLIYYSQIVNDFQKGDIAEGYSVSREKKESFPLTVTSAQKNPTAFYLCASSIVMNTEAFFGQGTRLTVV.

The V call is TRBV19, the J call TRBJ1-2; no firm D call. The CDR3 runs to 13 residues. Germline CDR1 LNHDA, CDR2 SQIVND (reference sequence). CDR3 sequence: CATTGGWVYGYTF. The CDR3 bases are TGTGCAACTACTGGAGGGTGGGTCTATGGCTACACCTTC.

The genes are TRBV30 and TRBJ1-3; D call uncertain. The CDR3 contains 12 residues. Trimming cost V 4 bases and J 4 bases, with 8 bases left between them. CDR1 GTSNPN and CDR2 SVGIG come from the germline V gene (reference sequence). The CDR3 nucleotides read TGTGCCTGGAAGAAGGCCGGAAACACCATATATTTT. This translates into CAWKKAGNTIYF.

The chain recombines TRBV27 with TRBJ1-1, with a tentative D call TRBD1 (6 bases). Between the trimmed V and J ends, which lost 4 bases and 7 bases, there was a span of 16 bases. The germline gives CDR1 MNHEY, CDR2 SMNVEV (reference sequence). The CDR3 length is 14 residues. The CDR3 spells CASSYTDRRNEAFF. For the CDR3, the DNA is TGTGCCAGCAGTTATACGGACAGACGAAATGAAGCTTTCTTT.

CDR3 protein: CASSLTLGRGQETQYF. The CDR3 bases are TGTGCCAGCAGCTTAACCCTAGGACGGGGACAAGAGACCCAGTACTTC. V gene TRBV11-2 combines with J gene TRBJ2-5, with D possibly TRBD2 on 5 matching bases. The CDR3 totals 16 residues. V was clipped by 2 bases and J by 2 bases, with 15 bases between them. Germline V gene lookup returns CDR1 SGHAT and CDR2 FQNNGV.

The rearrangement joins TRBV27 to TRBJ2-1; D possibly corresponds to TRBD2 (6 bases). Germline V gene lookup returns CDR1 MNHEY and CDR2 SMNVEV (reference sequence). The CDR3 is 17 amino acids. Trimming removed 5 bases from V and 1 base from J, with 18 bases in between. The CDR3 region is CASSPRPGTGSYNEQFF. For the CDR3, the DNA is TGTGCCAGCAGTCCCCGACCCGGGACTGGGTCCTACAATGAGCAGTTCTTC.

The chain employs TRBV12-5 and TRBJ2-3; TRBD2 matches at 11 bases. CDR3 length: 16 amino acids. Trimming at V came to 3 bases and at J to 4 bases, leaving 6 bases not matched to a gene. In germline, CDR1 is LGHNT, CDR2 FRNRAP. CDR3 in DNA: TGTGCTAGTGGTTTCGAAACTAGCGGGAGAGCAGATACGCAGTATTTT. This sequence encodes CASGFETSGRADTQYF.

The J gene is TRBJ1-4, the V gene TRBV12-3 or TRBV12-4; D unresolved. Trimming pared 4 bases from V and 3 bases from J, leaving 6 bases between. The CDR3 extends over 13 amino acids. In DNA form, the CDR3 reads TGTGCCAGCAGTTGGGGAGCTAATGAAAAACTGTTTTTT. Protein: CASSWGANEKLFF.

CDR3 nucleotide sequence: TGTGCCAGCACGAGCGCACGGCAAGAGACCCAGTACTTC. Translation: CASTSARQETQYF. The J gene is TRBJ2-5, the V gene TRBV2; D is undetermined. V was trimmed by 7 bases and J by 2 bases, leaving 11 bases between them. Germline V gene lookup returns CDR1 SNHLY and CDR2 FYNNEI. The CDR3 runs to 13 residues.

V usage is TRBV5-6 and J usage is TRBJ2-5; TRBD2 agrees at 15 bases. This CDR3 comprises 17 residues. Per the germline V gene, CDR1 is SGHDT and CDR2 is YYEEEE. V shed 5 bases and J 4 bases; nucleotides not matched to a gene: 9. CDR3 coding DNA: TGTGCCAGCAGATATGGACTAGCGGGAGGGCCGGGAGAGACCCAGTACTTC. It yields the protein CASRYGLAGGPGETQYF.